This is a list of T cell receptor beta chains from one sample in a study of blood T cell repertoires in COVID-19. Measured with immunoSEQ multiplex PCR; TCRdb has only the in-frame clones, and not every one. Of approximately 180,000 clones listed, 88% are singletons. Sequenced input: peripheral blood. These receptors came from a human donor in a cohort sampled during active COVID-19. CDR3s include the opening cysteine and the closing phenylalanine or tryptophan. A D gene is named only where the DNA matches it firmly. Where a row states a size, it is once, few, many or the class of an expanded clone; other rows omit it.

J gene | clone size | D gene | V gene | CDR3 protein | CDR3 DNA
TRBJ2-2 | once | . | TRBV15 | CATSRDPAGELFF | TGTGCCACCAGCAGAGATCCTGCCGGGGAGCTGTTTTTT
TRBJ2-2 | . | TRBD1 | TRBV2 | CASSRDRGHAGELFF | TGTGCCAGCAGCAGGGACAGGGGGCATGCCGGGGAGCTGTTTTTT
TRBJ2-1 | . | TRBD1 | TRBV11-3 | CASSPGGSWGNGQFF | TGTGCCAGCAGCCCAGGGGGTTCCTGGGGCAATGGGCAGTTCTTC
TRBJ2-4 | . | . | TRBV27 | CASSLTGTYENIQYF | TGTGCCAGCAGCTTGACAGGGACTTACGAAAACATTCAGTACTTC
TRBJ2-3 | . | . | TRBV24-1 | CATSDPTGWTQYF | TGTGCCACCAGTGACCCCACAGGGTGGACGCAGTATTTT
TRBJ1-5 | . | . | TRBV6-5 | CASGRQGGGPQHF | TGTGCCAGCGGAAGACAAGGGGGTGGGCCCCAGCATTTT
TRBJ2-7 | once | . | TRBV2 | CASSESYRTYEQYF | TGTGCCAGCAGTGAGTCTTACAGGACATACGAGCAGTACTTC
TRBJ2-6 | . | . | TRBV27 | CASSLDLPHSGANVLTF | TGTGCCAGCAGTTTAGATCTACCTCACTCTGGGGCCAACGTCCTGACTTTC
TRBJ1-2 | . | TRBD1 | TRBV28 | CASSYLTGASGYTF | TGTGCCAGCAGTTATCTCACAGGGGCCAGTGGCTACACCTTC
TRBJ2-5 | . | . | TRBV13 | CASSLAGVPATQYF | TGTGCCAGCAGCTTAGCGGGTGTTCCCGCGACCCAGTACTTC
TRBJ1-2 | . | TRBD1 | TRBV3-1/TRBV3-2 | CASSQVPLITGQGGYGYTF | TGTGCCAGCAGCCAAGTCCCTCTTATAACGGGACAGGGGGGCTATGGCTACACCTTC
TRBJ1-1 | . | . | TRBV7-9 | CASSLPLEAEAFF | TGTGCCAGCAGCCTCCCGCTGGAGGCTGAAGCTTTCTTT
TRBJ2-7 | . | TRBD2 | TRBV19 | CASSILAGGAYEQYF | TGTGCCAGTAGTATTCTGGCGGGGGGGGCCTACGAGCAGTACTTC
TRBJ1-1 | . | . | TRBV15 | CATSRDINLNTEAFF | TGTGCCACCAGCAGAGACATTAACTTGAACACTGAAGCTTTCTTT
TRBJ2-7 | . | . | TRBV3-1/TRBV3-2 | CASSQNRGTYEQYF | TGTGCCAGCAGCCAAAATAGGGGGACCTACGAGCAGTACTTC
TRBJ2-5 | . | TRBD2 | TRBV5-1 | CASSLDAGVGETQYF | TGCGCCAGCAGCTTGGACGCGGGAGTTGGAGAGACCCAGTACTTC
TRBJ2-7 | once | TRBD1 | TRBV10-2 | CASSRPDRGTYEQYF | TGCGCCAGCAGTCGTCCGGACAGGGGGACCTACGAGCAGTACTTC
TRBJ1-1 | . | . | TRBV9 | CASSAAATNTEAFF | TGTGCCAGCAGCGCAGCAGCGACGAACACTGAAGCTTTCTTT
TRBJ2-7 | . | . | TRBV5-4 | CASSFGGITEQYF | TGTGCCAGCAGCTTCGGCGGGATAACCGAGCAGTACTTC
TRBJ2-5 | . | . | TRBV5-6 | CASTLLRGQRETQYF | TGTGCCAGCACCCTTTTGCGGGGGCAGCGGGAGACCCAGTACTTC
TRBJ1-2 | . | TRBD1 | TRBV7-9 | CASSFSGARRGNGYTF | TGTGCCAGCAGCTTTTCCGGGGCCCGCAGGGGGAATGGCTACACCTTC
TRBJ2-1 | . | TRBD2 | TRBV4-1 | CASSQVVTSGSGEQFF | TGCGCCAGCAGCCAAGTAGTGACTAGCGGGAGTGGGGAGCAGTTCTTC
TRBJ2-7 | . | TRBD2 | TRBV28 | CASSQTTSGSFSFEQYF | TGTGCCAGCAGTCAAACAACTAGCGGGAGTTTCTCTTTCGAGCAGTACTTC
TRBJ2-7 | . | TRBD1 | TRBV30 | CAWSPGQGAGEQYF | TGTGCCTGGAGCCCGGGACAGGGGGCGGGCGAGCAGTACTTC
TRBJ2-7 | . | . | TRBV7-9 | CASSLDDYREEGYEQYF | TGTGCCAGCAGCTTAGACGATTACAGGGAAGAGGGCTACGAGCAGTACTTC
TRBJ2-2 | . | . | TRBV5-1 | CASSGPTGEMNTGELFF | TGCGCCAGCAGCGGGCCGACAGGCGAAATGAACACCGGGGAGCTGTTTTTT
TRBJ2-7 | once | TRBD1 | TRBV4-1 | CASSQAVQGTYEQYF | TGCGCCAGCAGCCAAGCTGTACAGGGGACCTACGAGCAGTACTTC
TRBJ2-1 | . | . | TRBV3-1/TRBV3-2 | CASSQDTVTNEQFF | TGTGCCAGCAGCCAAGATACGGTCACCAATGAGCAGTTCTTC
TRBJ2-5 | . | TRBD2 | TRBV7-9 | CAGQAGDQETQYF | TGTGCCGGTCAGGCGGGGGACCAAGAGACCCAGTACTTC
TRBJ2-3 | . | . | TRBV18 | CASTPGARTDTQYF | TGTGCCAGCACCCCAGGGGCGCGAACAGATACGCAGTATTTT
TRBJ2-2 | . | . | TRBV19 | CASLAGLGTGELFF | TGTGCCAGTCTCGCGGGTTTGGGGACCGGGGAGCTGTTTTTT
TRBJ2-7 | . | . | TRBV7-2 | CASSPKTGTYEQYF | TGTGCCAGCAGCCCAAAGACAGGAACCTACGAGCAGTACTTC
TRBJ2-3 | . | TRBD2 | TRBV19 | CASSLRLADTDTQYF | TGTGCCAGTAGTCTTCGACTAGCGGATACAGATACGCAGTATTTT
TRBJ2-5 | . | . | TRBV20-1 | CSASAGSQETQYF | TGCAGTGCTAGTGCTGGCTCCCAAGAGACCCAGTACTTC
TRBJ2-5 | . | TRBD2 | TRBV11-1 | CASSSGLAGVETQYF | TGTGCCAGCAGCTCCGGACTAGCGGGAGTTGAGACCCAGTACTTC
TRBJ1-1 | . | . | TRBV30 | CAWSAVSTEAFF | TGTGCCTGGAGTGCGGTGAGCACTGAAGCTTTCTTT
TRBJ2-7 | . | . | TRBV28 | CASSLGRSGTYSSYEQYF | TGTGCCAGCAGTTTGGGTCGATCCGGGACATACAGCTCCTACGAGCAGTACTTC
TRBJ1-1 | . | . | TRBV4-2 | CASTIDPGAHTEAFF | TGTGCCAGCACCATTGATCCGGGAGCGCACACTGAAGCTTTCTTT
TRBJ1-3 | . | . | TRBV9 | CASSVDRVSGNTIYF | TGTGCCAGCAGCGTAGATCGGGTCTCTGGAAACACCATATATTTT
TRBJ2-1 | few | TRBD2 | TRBV19 | CASSIRSGRAVNEQFF | TGTGCCAGTAGTATAAGGAGCGGGAGGGCCGTCAATGAGCAGTTCTTC